Included here is one T cell receptor (beta chain) sequence, with context. The antigen remains undetermined. The CDR3 has 13 residues. In germline, CDR1 is SGHTA, CDR2 FQGNSA. The data derive from a study of T cells in Graves' hyperthyroidism and ophthalmopathy. Regarding the study as a whole: Model output signaled ophthalmopathy a median 6.5 months ahead of onset.

Amplified TCR beta CDR3 regions derived from RNA transcripts. HTBI primers drove first-round RT-PCR of the TCR CDR3. TCRdb ran MiXCR on the multiplex PCR reads and lists one entry per CDR3 protein. Among 300,000 to 400,000 distinct CDR3 sequences listed, approximately 15% were seen once. The PBMCs were taken from approximately 9.7 ml of fresh peripheral blood. Sequences were obtained from blood. This clonotype was sampled from a woman in her 30s with Graves' hyperthyroidism. The rearrangement links TRBV7-2 to TRBJ2-7, with TRBD2 identical over 7 bases. The J call could be wrong; TRBJ2-1 is a better fit for the DNA end. The DNA of the CDR3 is TGTGCCAGCAGCGTACTGGGGGGGGACGAGCAGTTCTTC. This encodes CASSVLGGDEQFF.